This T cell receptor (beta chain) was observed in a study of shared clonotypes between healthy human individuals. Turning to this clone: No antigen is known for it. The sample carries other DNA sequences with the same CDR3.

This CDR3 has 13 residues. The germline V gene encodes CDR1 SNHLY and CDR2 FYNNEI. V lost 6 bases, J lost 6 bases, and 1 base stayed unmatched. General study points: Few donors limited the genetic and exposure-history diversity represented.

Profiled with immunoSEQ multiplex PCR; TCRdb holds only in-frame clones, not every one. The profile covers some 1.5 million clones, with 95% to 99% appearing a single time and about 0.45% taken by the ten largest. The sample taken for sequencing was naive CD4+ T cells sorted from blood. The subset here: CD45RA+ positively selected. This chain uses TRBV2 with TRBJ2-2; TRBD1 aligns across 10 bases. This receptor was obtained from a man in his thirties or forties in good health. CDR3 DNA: TGTGCCAGCAGCGGACAGGGGGCCGGGGAGCTGTTTTTT. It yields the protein CASSGQGAGELFF.